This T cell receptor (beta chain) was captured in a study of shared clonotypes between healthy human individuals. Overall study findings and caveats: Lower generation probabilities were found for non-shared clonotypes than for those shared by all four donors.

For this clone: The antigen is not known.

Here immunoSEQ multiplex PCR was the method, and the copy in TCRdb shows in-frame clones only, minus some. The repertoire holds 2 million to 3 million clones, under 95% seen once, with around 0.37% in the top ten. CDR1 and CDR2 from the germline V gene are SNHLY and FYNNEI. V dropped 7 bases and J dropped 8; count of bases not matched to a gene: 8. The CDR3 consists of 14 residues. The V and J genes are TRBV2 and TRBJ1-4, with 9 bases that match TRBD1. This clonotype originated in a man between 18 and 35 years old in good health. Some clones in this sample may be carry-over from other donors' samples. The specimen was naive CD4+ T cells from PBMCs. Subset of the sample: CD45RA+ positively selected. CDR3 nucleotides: TGTGCCAGCAATACAGACAGGGGGTTCGAAAAACTGTTTTTT. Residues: CASNTDRGFEKLFF.